These 8 T cell receptor beta chains were sequenced from one sample in a study of T cell responses to AZD1222 COVID-19 vaccine (dated by TCRdb to the early 2020s). Library preparation employed the immunoSEQ multiplex PCR assay. TCRdb carries this immuneACCESS record with in-frame sequences only. Its versions omit some clonotypes, under half of them owing to an unresolved V gene in the studies checked, with the rest unexplained. The sample includes about 120,000 clones, with around 87% observed a single time. The ten top clones hold 10% of the sample. The time point tag for this specimen amounts to: baseline before first vaccination. Here the sequenced sample was peripheral blood, taken on day 0 of AZD1222 vaccination. These receptor sequences come from an adult in good health.

J is TRBJ1-5 and V is TRBV10-3; D is unclear. CDR1 is ENHRY and CDR2 is SYGVKD in the germline V gene. The CDR3 covers 14 residues. Deletions cut 3 bases from V and 4 bases from J, with 10 bases between. This chain's CDR3 is CAISDLNLNQPQHF. CDR3 coding DNA: TGTGCCATCAGTGACTTGAATTTAAATCAGCCCCAGCATTTT.

V gene TRBV19 combines with J gene TRBJ1-1; D gene uncertain. CDR1 and CDR2 from the germline V gene are LNHDA and SQIVND (reference sequence). The CDR3 runs 15 residues. Deletions cut 9 bases from V and 6 bases from J, with 23 bases between. CDR3 protein: CASTRWRDWIPEAFF. DNA for the CDR3: TGTGCCAGCACCCGGTGGAGGGATTGGATCCCTGAAGCTTTCTTT.

The V call is TRBV9, the J call TRBJ2-3; 9 positions agree with TRBD2. V lost 2 bases to trimming and J lost 0 bases; unmatched junction nucleotides: 10. Per the germline V gene, CDR1 is SGDLS and CDR2 is YYNGEE. This CDR3 has 18 amino acids. Here the CDR3 DNA reads TGTGCCAGCAGCGTTGGAGGCGGGGGGGCGTACAGCACAGATACGCAGTATTTT. It specifies CASSVGGGGAYSTDTQYF.

The rearrangement uses TRBV28 and TRBJ1-5; tentative D call: TRBD1 (5 bases). CDR3 size: 15 residues. V lost 8 bases and J lost 0, with 14 bases in between. Looked up from germline, CDR1 is MDHEN and CDR2 is SYDVKM. The DNA for the CDR3 is TGTGCCAGCGATGACAGCGCCTATAGCAATCAGCCCCAGCATTTT. Its protein is CASDDSAYSNQPQHF.

The chain links TRBV3-1 (or the pseudogene TRBV3-2) to TRBJ2-7, with 8 nucleotides matching TRBD2. The CDR3 has 17 residues. The germline CDR1 and CDR2 sequences are LGHDT and YNNKEL (reference sequence). The V and J ends lost 0 bases and 0 bases, in that order; junction bases with no gene match: 7. The DNA for the CDR3 is TGTGCCAGCAGCCAAGATCGGGGGGGACCCCACTCCTACGAGCAGTACTTC. Protein product: CASSQDRGGPHSYEQYF.

The V gene is TRBV6-5, the J gene TRBJ2-1; D is undetermined. This CDR3 spans 11 amino acids. Germline CDR1 reads MNHEY; CDR2 reads SVGAGI. Trimming cost V 2 bases and J 8 bases, with 4 bases left between them. CDR3 DNA sequence: TGTGCCAGCAGTTACAGGGATGAGCAGTTCTTC. The encoded protein is CASSYRDEQFF.

The genes are TRBV25-1 and TRBJ2-7, with D perhaps matching TRBD1 or TRBD2 (5 bases each). Germline V gene sequence: CDR1 MGHDK, CDR2 SYGVNS. This CDR3 contains 13 residues. V lost 5 bases to trimming and J lost 2 bases, with 10 bases between them. Here the CDR3 DNA reads TGTGCCAGCAGTTTAGGGACCACCTACGAGCAGTACTTC. This codes for CASSLGTTYEQYF.

V and J are TRBV28 and TRBJ2-2; D unclear. Germline V gene sequence: CDR1 MDHEN, CDR2 SYDVKM. Trimming left V 3 bases short and J 0 bases short, with 5 bases between. This CDR3 has 14 amino acids. Written as DNA, the CDR3 is TGTGCCAGCAGTTTCGACTCGAACACCGGGGAGCTGTTTTTT. It codes for CASSFDSNTGELFF.